These 5 T cell receptor beta chains share one sample of origin, sequenced in a study of radiotherapy plus CTLA-4 blockade in lung cancer. Here immunoSEQ multiplex PCR was the method, and the copy in TCRdb shows in-frame clones only, minus some. The sample has roughly 80,000 clones, roughly 70% seen once. Source: peripheral blood, taken from a patient treated with radiotherapy plus ipilimumab. The receptors shown here come from a human donor with non-small cell lung cancer whose response to radiotherapy plus ipilimumab could not be evaluated.

The genes are TRBV30 and TRBJ2-3; D perhaps matches TRBD2 (5 bases). The germline V gene encodes CDR1 GTSNPN and CDR2 SVGIG (reference sequence). The CDR3 is made up of 16 amino acids. Trimming took 0 bases from V and 0 from J, leaving 13 bases between them. CDR3 in amino acids: CAWSVYGRASTDTQYF. CDR3 bases: TGTGCCTGGAGTGTATACGGGCGGGCCAGCACAGATACGCAGTATTTT.

This clone has only one observation. The rearrangement links TRBV5-4 to TRBJ2-1; 10 bases align to TRBD2. V lost 0 bases to trimming and J lost 4 bases; unmatched junction nucleotides: 4. The CDR3 length is 16 residues. Germline-derived CDR1 and CDR2 are SGHNT and YYREEE (reference sequence). CDR3 sequence reads: CASSLAISGGYNEQFF. The CDR3 coding sequence is TGTGCCAGCAGCTTGGCCATTAGCGGGGGGTACAATGAGCAGTTCTTC.

The chain combines TRBV7-2 with TRBJ2-2; tentative D call: TRBD2 (6 bases). The CDR3 totals 17 residues. Trimming stripped 3 bases from V and 2 bases from J, with 16 bases between. Per the germline V gene, CDR1 is SGHTA and CDR2 is FQGNSA. The CDR3 coding sequence is TGTGCCAGCAGCTTTATTGCGGGGAGCTTCAACACCGGGGAGCTGTTTTTT. Protein: CASSFIAGSFNTGELFF. Full variable domain (missing parts from reference TRBV7-2 and TRBJ2-2): GAGVSQSPSNKVTEKGKDVELRCDPISGHTALYWYRQSLGQGLEFLIYFQGNSAPDKSGLPSDRFSAERTGGSVSTLTIQRTQQEDSAVYLCASSFIAGSFNTGELFFGEGSRLTVL.

This clone was counted between two and nine times. This chain uses TRBV6-6 with TRBJ2-5, with D possibly being TRBD2 (6 bases). The last part of the DNA fits TRBJ2-7 better; the J call may be wrong. CDR3 length equals 16 residues. The germline V gene encodes CDR1 MNHNY and CDR2 SVGAGI (reference sequence). The CDR3 sequence is CASSYSGTEGSYEQYF. In DNA, the CDR3 is TGTGCCAGCAGTTACTCGGGGACGGAGGGATCCTACGAGCAGTACTTC.

CDR3 nucleotides: TGTGCCATCAGAGCCGGGACAGATGGTGACGTCCTGACTTTC. This gives the protein CAIRAGTDGDVLTF. This rearrangement joins TRBV10-3 to TRBJ2-6; 7 bases are a match to TRBD1. This CDR3 comprises 14 residues. After removal of 6 bases from V and 11 bases from J, the junction contained 10 bases not matched to a gene. Germline V gene data show CDR1 as ENHRY and CDR2 as SYGVKD.